Below are 9 T cell receptor beta chains sequenced from a single sample in a study of T cells after yellow fever vaccination. TCRdb analysed the 5' RACE reads with MiXCR anew, one entry per CDR3 protein. In the table there are a few hundred thousand distinct CDR3 sequences, 6.9% of which are singletons. The sequences come from CD4+ T cells sorted from PBMCs, collected 15 days after the yellow fever booster vaccination. Source of these receptors: a man aged 25-45 years who received the YFV17D yellow fever vaccine.

This clonotype was seen only a few times. V gene TRBV12-3 or TRBV12-4 combines with J gene TRBJ2-4, with 15 bases fitting TRBD2. The CDR3 is made up of 16 amino acids. The V segment lost 4 bases and the J segment 6 bases; nucleotides outside the gene matches: 4. CDR3 nucleotides: TGTGCCAGCAGTTCCGGACTAGCGGGAGGGTTAAACATTCAGTACTTC. This encodes CASSSGLAGGLNIQYF.

The chain employs TRBV18 and TRBJ2-7, with 11 bases that match TRBD1. This CDR3 has 15 amino acids. The germline CDR1 and CDR2 sequences are KGHSH and LQKENI. Trimming took 6 bases from V and 6 from J; bases not matched to a gene: 10. CDR3: CASSPSSGTGGEQYF. DNA of the CDR3: TGTGCCAGCTCCCCAAGTTCCGGGACAGGGGGCGAGCAGTACTTC.

This clonotype was recorded many times. J is TRBJ2-5 and V is TRBV4-2; D remains unclear. Between the trimmed V and J ends, which lost 1 base and 2 bases, there was a span of 11 bases. The germline V gene encodes CDR1 LGHNA and CDR2 YNFKEQ. This CDR3 contains 15 residues. CDR3 bases: TGTGCCAGCAGCCAAGGGATGGGGATTCAAGAGACCCAGTACTTC. As protein: CASSQGMGIQETQYF.

This clonotype has just a few counts. The chain combines TRBV10-1 with TRBJ2-3; 8 positions agree with TRBD2. The ends lost 0 bases at V and 6 bases at J; junction bases unmatched: 5. CDR3 length equals 15 residues. Per germline, CDR1 WNHNN and CDR2 SYGVQD (reference sequence). The CDR3 reads CASSESTAGADTQYF. The CDR3 DNA reads as TGCGCCAGCAGTGAGTCGACAGCGGGAGCCGATACGCAGTATTTT.

This chain links TRBV12-3 or TRBV12-4 with TRBJ2-5; 13 bases are shared with TRBD2. CDR3 length: 15 amino acids. Trimming at V came to 6 bases and at J to 5 bases, leaving 6 bases not matched to a gene. CDR3 sequence: CASSTSGRALETQYF. DNA of the CDR3: TGTGCCAGCAGCACTAGCGGGAGGGCGCTGGAGACCCAGTACTTC.

The sample holds many counts of this clonotype. V is TRBV25-1 and J is TRBJ2-1; D is possibly TRBD1 (6 bases). Germline V gene sequence: CDR1 MGHDK, CDR2 SYGVNS. V shed 3 bases and J shed 4 bases, with 7 bases lying between them. This CDR3 contains 13 residues. The CDR3 here is CASSEDRYNEQFF. DNA of the CDR3: TGTGCCAGCAGTGAGGACAGATACAATGAGCAGTTCTTC.

The chain combines TRBV5-4 with TRBJ2-5, with 9 bases aligning to TRBD1. J gave up 5 bases and V 6 bases, and 5 bases lay outside the gene matches. The CDR3 consists of 13 residues. Per the germline V gene, CDR1 is SGHNT and CDR2 is YYREEE (reference sequence). CDR3 sequence (DNA): TGTGCCAGCAATCAGGACAGGGGTGAGACCCAGTACTTC. Encoded protein: CASNQDRGETQYF.

In this sample, this clonotype turned up a few times. V gene TRBV5-1 combines with J gene TRBJ1-1, with D perhaps matching TRBD1 (5 bases). CDR1 and CDR2 (germline): SGHRS, YFSETQ. The CDR3 extends over 15 amino acids. V was clipped by 7 bases and J by 1 base, with 17 bases between them. DNA of the CDR3: TGCGCCAGCTCCCCCCGGGCGGGGGAGAACACTGAAGCTTTCTTT. Protein sequence: CASSPRAGENTEAFF. Full variable domain (outside the CDR3, taken from reference TRBV5-1 and TRBJ1-1): KAGVTQTPRYLIKTRGQQVTLSCSPISGHRSVSWYQQTPGQGLQFLFEYFSETQRNKGNFPGRFSGRQFSNSRSEMNVSTLELGDSALYLCASSPRAGENTEAFFGQGTRLTVV.

This clonotype has ten or more counts. The CDR3 DNA reads as TGTGCCAGCAATACGGGACTTCAAGAGACCCAGTACTTC. This sequence encodes CASNTGLQETQYF. The V and J genes are TRBV28 and TRBJ2-5; D is perhaps TRBD2 (6 bases). The length of the CDR3 is 13 residues. Germline V gene data show CDR1 as MDHEN and CDR2 as SYDVKM. The V end lost 7 bases, the J end lost 2 bases, and 11 bases lay between the germline ends.